This passage covers 31 T cell receptor beta chains from one sample sequenced in a study of cytomegalovirus exposure and HLA in healthy donors. PCR primers comprised 60 Vbeta and 13 Jbeta primers. Sequenced by immunoSEQ multiplex PCR; TCRdb stores in-frame clones only, minus some. The sample's table shows 65,000 to 90,000 clones. Sequenced sample: PBMCs. The receptors stem from a female donor in good health and CMV-seropositive.

This chain connects TRBV6-5 to TRBJ2-7, with D possibly TRBD2 on 7 matching bases. The germline CDR1 and CDR2 sequences are MNHEY and SVGAGI. The V end lost 2 bases, the J end lost 3 bases, and 14 bases lay between the germline ends. The CDR3 runs 15 residues. The CDR3 DNA reads TGTGCCAGCAGTTACGGCGGGGGCAGGGGCTACGAGCAGTACTTC. Amino acids: CASSYGGGRGYEQYF.

As DNA, the CDR3 is TGTGCCAGCATCCAACCGAGGCGGATATATCAAGAGACCCAGTACTTC. Encoded protein: CASIQPRRIYQETQYF. The chain combines TRBV25-1 with TRBJ2-5; D not resolved. The germline V gene encodes CDR1 MGHDK and CDR2 SYGVNS. V shed 7 bases and J shed 2 bases, with 20 bases lying between them. The CDR3 extends over 16 amino acids.

The chain uses TRBV5-5 and TRBJ2-5; 8 nucleotides align to TRBD2. CDR1 SGHKS and CDR2 YYEKEE come from the germline V gene (reference sequence). CDR3 length: 14 amino acids. Germline trimming cut 4 bases from V and 1 base from J; bases unmatched to any gene: 3. The CDR3, as DNA: TGTGCCAGCAGCAGTCGGGAGGGCCAAGAGACCCAGTACTTC. This translates into CASSSREGQETQYF. The full variable domain, its missing parts supplied by reference TRBV5-5 and TRBJ2-5, is DAGVTQSPTHLIKTRGQQVTLRCSPISGHKSVSWYQQVLGQGPQFIFQYYEKEERGRGNFPDRFSARQFPNYSSELNVNALLLGDSALYLCASSSREGQETQYFGPGTRLLVL.

Notes on this clone: An end of the junction differs from the germline gene, which may be a read error. Additional DNA sequences in this sample encode the identical CDR3. The chain carries TRBV4-1 and TRBJ1-6; D is unresolved. Germline values: CDR1 MGHRA, CDR2 YSYEKL. CDR3 size: 16 residues. DNA of the CDR3: TGCGCCAGCAGCCAAACGAGACTGGATCCACCTTCACCCCTACACTTT. Translating it yields CASSQTRLDPPSPLHF.

V usage is TRBV6-1 and J usage is TRBJ2-2; a weak D match, TRBD1 (6 bases). In germline, CDR1 is MNHNS, CDR2 SASEGT. The CDR3 totals 14 residues. V was cut by 6 bases and J by 1 base, with 9 bases left in between. The CDR3 sequence: CASRQGWNTGELFF. The CDR3, as DNA: TGTGCCAGCAGGCAGGGGTGGAACACCGGGGAGCTGTTTTTT.

The chain uses TRBV9 and TRBJ2-7; D possibly corresponds to TRBD1 (6 bases). The CDR3 has 14 amino acids. Germline values: CDR1 SGDLS, CDR2 YYNGEE. V was trimmed by 4 bases and J by 7 bases, leaving 18 bases between them. The CDR3 bases are TGTGCCAGCAGCCCCCGAGGGGGAAGTGAGGAGCAGTACTTC. Its protein is CASSPRGGSEEQYF.

The CDR3 DNA reads TGTGCCAGCGCGGGACAGGGGGTAGATACGCAGTATTTT. This encodes CASAGQGVDTQYF. This chain joins TRBV9 and TRBJ2-3; 11 bases line up with TRBD1. CDR3 length equals 13 residues. From germline, CDR1 is SGDLS and CDR2 YYNGEE. With V trimmed by 7 bases and J by 5 bases, 3 bases remained unmatched.

The V gene is TRBV18, the J gene TRBJ2-3; D unclear. V was pared by 5 bases and J by 0 bases, with 3 bases between. This CDR3 contains 12 residues. CDR1 is KGHSH and CDR2 is LQKENI in the germline V gene. The CDR3 loop reads CASSTSTDTQYF. The CDR3, as DNA: TGTGCCAGCTCAACTAGCACAGATACGCAGTATTTT.

The gene calls are TRBV10-3 and TRBJ2-3, with 10 bases fitting TRBD1. The CDR3 loop spans 14 amino acids. Germline V CDR1 and CDR2: ENHRY, SYGVKD. V shed 4 bases and J 2 bases; nucleotides not matched to a gene: 0. The DNA of the CDR3 is TGTGCCATCAGTGGACAGGGGGCCACAGATACGCAGTATTTT. Translated, it gives CAISGQGATDTQYF.

This chain joins TRBV10-3 and TRBJ2-4; D is possibly TRBD1 (5 bases). This CDR3 contains 13 residues. The V end lost 7 bases, the J end lost 9 bases, and 16 bases lay between the germline ends. Looked up from germline, CDR1 is ENHRY and CDR2 is SYGVKD. CDR3 in DNA: TGTGCCATCACCCAGGACACTCAAGGCATTCAGTACTTC. This translates into CAITQDTQGIQYF.

The chain combines TRBV2 with TRBJ2-2, with D perhaps matching TRBD2 (6 bases). The CDR3 is 15 amino acids. Deletions cut 5 bases from V and 3 bases from J, with 13 bases between. Germline CDR1 is SNHLY and CDR2 is FYNNEI. DNA of the CDR3: TGTGCCAGCAGTCTGGAGGGTGCGTACACCGGGGAGCTGTTTTTT. Translated, it gives CASSLEGAYTGELFF.

This rearrangement joins TRBV5-1 to TRBJ2-7; 8 nucleotides line up with TRBD2. The junction had 3 bases not matched to a gene; V was cut back by 3 bases and J by 1 base. This CDR3 comprises 14 residues. Germline V gives CDR1 SGHRS, CDR2 YFSETQ. For the CDR3, the DNA is TGCGCCAGCAGCTACCGACTAGCGTCCTACGAGCAGTACTTC. This translates into CASSYRLASYEQYF.

The CDR3 coding sequence is TGTGCCAGTAGGACAGGGGGCGAAGGAAGCAATCAGCCCCAGCATTTT. Translating it yields CASRTGGEGSNQPQHF. The gene calls are TRBV19 and TRBJ1-5, with 10 bases that match TRBD1. From germline, CDR1 is LNHDA and CDR2 SQIVND (reference sequence). The CDR3 spans 16 residues. Unmatched junction bases numbered 6, after V lost 6 bases and J lost 1 base.

In nucleotides, the CDR3 is TGTGCCAGCTCACCATCTGACAGGGTAGAAGGCTACACCTTC. This encodes CASSPSDRVEGYTF. V is TRBV18 and J is TRBJ1-2; 7 bases align to TRBD1. The trim removed 2 bases at V and 8 bases at J, leaving 8 bases unmatched. Germline loops: CDR1 KGHSH, CDR2 LQKENI. The CDR3 length is 14 residues.

The chain joins TRBV11-2 to TRBJ2-5; D might be TRBD2 (5 bases). The CDR3 sequence is 13 residues long. Trimming shortened V by 2 bases and J by 7 bases, and 11 bases separated the two germline ends. CDR1 and CDR2 from the germline V gene are SGHAT and FQNNGV. CDR3 protein: CASSLRAAGTQYF. CDR3 nucleotide sequence: TGTGCCAGCAGCTTACGAGCGGCGGGGACCCAGTACTTC.

For this clone: Because the CDR3 is missing its conserved closing phenylalanine or tryptophan, this is likely a read error. No DNA is shown, since the ends of the CDR3 on it are uncertain; the CDR3 is the one TCRdb lists. The chain has TRBV6-4 and TRBJ2-7; TRBD1 was called by the table and not checked on the DNA. CDR1 and CDR2 from the germline V gene are MRHNA and SNTAGT. The CDR3 contains 11 residues when both ends are counted. CDR3 region: CASSDGDRVGI.

This chain joins TRBV18 and TRBJ2-2, with D possibly matching TRBD2 (5 bases). This CDR3 has 14 residues. Looked up from germline, CDR1 is KGHSH and CDR2 is LQKENI. Trimming shortened V by 0 bases and J by 5 bases, and 7 bases separated the two germline ends. This CDR3 is CASSPPSATGELFF. CDR3 DNA sequence: TGTGCCAGCTCACCACCTAGCGCTACCGGGGAGCTGTTTTTT.

The J gene is TRBJ1-1, the V gene TRBV7-3, with D hard to call. With 5 bases removed from V and 1 base from J, the gap between germline ends came to 8 bases. The CDR3 consists of 13 residues. Per germline, CDR1 SGHTA and CDR2 FQGTGA. The CDR3 DNA follows: TGTGCCAGCAGCCTTACAGAGAACACTGAAGCTTTCTTT. Its protein is CASSLTENTEAFF. The variable domain in full, with the rest retrieved from reference TRBV7-3 and TRBJ1-1, is GAGVSQTPSNKVTEKGKYVELRCDPISGHTALYWYRQSLGQGPEFLIYFQGTGAADDSGLPNDRFFAVRPEGSVSTLKIQRTERGDSAVYLCASSLTENTEAFFGQGTRLTVV.

The V call is TRBV6-6, the J call TRBJ2-7; D not resolved. CDR3 length: 16 amino acids. The V and J ends lost 0 bases and 0 bases respectively, with 12 bases between them. CDR1 and CDR2 (germline): MNHNY, SVGAGI (reference sequence). The CDR3 protein is CASSYSVGSSSYEQYF. CDR3 bases: TGTGCCAGCAGTTACTCGGTGGGCAGCAGCTCCTACGAGCAGTACTTC.

The rearrangement uses TRBV14 and TRBJ2-3; no reliable D call. Germline-derived CDR1 and CDR2 are SGHDN and FVKESK. Trimming stripped 0 bases from V and 0 bases from J, with 7 bases between. This CDR3 has 15 amino acids. The CDR3: CASSQELTSTDTQYF. CDR3 coding DNA: TGTGCCAGCAGCCAAGAGCTGACTAGCACAGATACGCAGTATTTT.

For this clone: The sample has other DNA sequences that encode this CDR3 too. This chain connects TRBV9 to TRBJ2-7; TRBD2 might be the D (6 bases). Germline V gene sequence: CDR1 SGDLS, CDR2 YYNGEE. This CDR3 comprises 14 residues. Trimming removed 0 bases at V and 2 bases at J, with 9 bases between. The CDR3 coding sequence is TGTGCCAGCAGCGTAGGTAGCGGAACCTACGAGCAGTACTTC. Encoded protein: CASSVGSGTYEQYF.

The J gene is TRBJ2-7, the V gene TRBV7-2, with 10 positions matching TRBD2. The CDR3 spans 17 residues. The germline V gene has CDR1 SGHTA and CDR2 FQGNSA. Trimming at V came to 0 bases and at J to 1 base, leaving 6 bases not matched to a gene. The CDR3 spells CASSLARRTSGSYEQYF. The CDR3 DNA reads TGTGCCAGCAGCTTAGCGCGGAGGACTAGCGGATCCTACGAGCAGTACTTC.

The chain has TRBV5-1 and TRBJ2-5, with TRBD2 matching over 9 bases. The trim removed 5 bases at V and 3 bases at J, leaving 11 bases unmatched. The CDR3 totals 16 residues. Germline V gene data show CDR1 as SGHRS and CDR2 as YFSETQ. CDR3 loop: CASSHSGSNLEETQYF. Written as DNA, the CDR3 is TGCGCCAGCAGTCATAGCGGGAGTAACCTTGAAGAGACCCAGTACTTC.

This rearrangement joins TRBV19 to TRBJ1-2; 10 nucleotides match TRBD1. Trimming took 5 bases from V and 4 from J; bases not matched to a gene: 10. The CDR3 runs 16 residues. In germline, CDR1 is LNHDA, CDR2 SQIVND (reference sequence). CDR3 DNA: TGTGCCAGTAGTGGGGACAGGGGTACCTCTCCCTATGGCTACACCTTC. The encoded protein is CASSGDRGTSPYGYTF.

The chain carries TRBV6-5 and TRBJ1-6; no clear D. Germline V gives CDR1 MNHEY, CDR2 SVGAGI. The CDR3 has 13 amino acids. V gave up 10 bases and J gave up 8 bases, with 15 bases separating them. The CDR3 sequence: CATSPTPDSPLHF. The CDR3 DNA reads as TGTGCCACCTCGCCTACCCCCGATTCACCCCTCCACTTT.

The chain has TRBV13 and TRBJ2-7; 8 bases map to TRBD2. J gave up 3 bases and V 5 bases, and 6 bases lay outside the gene matches. Germline V lookup: CDR1 PRHDT, CDR2 FYEKMQ (reference sequence). The CDR3 contains 14 residues. The CDR3 DNA reads TGTGCCAGCAGCCTCGGGGGGGGACGCTACGAGCAGTACTTC. It yields the protein CASSLGGGRYEQYF. Together with reference TRBV13 and TRBJ2-7, the CDR3 gives the full variable domain: AAGVIQSPRHLIKEKRETATLKCYPIPRHDTVYWYQQGPGQDPQFLISFYEKMQSDKGSIPDRFSAQQFSDYHSELNMSSLELGDSALYFCASSLGGGRYEQYFGPGTRLTVT.

The chain has TRBV15 and TRBJ2-7; TRBD1 matches 9 bases. Germline CDR1 LNHNV, CDR2 YYDKDF (reference sequence). This CDR3 region has 15 residues. V shed 3 bases and J 6 bases; nucleotides not matched to a gene: 9. The CDR3 reads CATSRAPGTGTEQYF. For the CDR3, the DNA is TGTGCCACCAGCAGGGCCCCGGGGACAGGGACCGAGCAGTACTTC.

This rearrangement joins TRBV18 to TRBJ1-1; tentatively, D is TRBD1 (6 bases). Germline CDR1 KGHSH, CDR2 LQKENI. The CDR3 loop spans 14 amino acids. V gave up 3 bases and J gave up 2 bases, with 10 bases separating them. The CDR3 nucleotides read TGTGCCAGCTCACCGTTGGACAGTAACACTGAAGCTTTCTTT. Amino acid sequence: CASSPLDSNTEAFF. Full variable domain (remainder filled in from reference TRBV18 and TRBJ1-1): NAGVMQNPRHLVRRRGQEARLRCSPMKGHSHVYWYRQLPEEGLKFMVYLQKENIIDESGMPKERFSAEFPKEGPSILRIQQVVRGDSAAYFCASSPLDSNTEAFFGQGTRLTVV.

The chain combines TRBV7-2 with TRBJ1-4; D possibly corresponds to TRBD1 (6 bases). CDR1 SGHTA and CDR2 FQGNSA come from the germline V gene. V lost 3 bases, J lost 10 bases, and 15 bases lay in between. The CDR3 is 14 residues long. The CDR3: CASSLGTGSGKLFF. The CDR3 nucleotides read TGTGCCAGCAGCTTGGGCACAGGGAGTGGAAAACTGTTTTTT.

This chain connects TRBV25-1 to TRBJ1-2; 9 nucleotides match TRBD1. Germline values: CDR1 MGHDK, CDR2 SYGVNS. Trimming removed 5 bases from V and 3 bases from J; junction bases left unmatched: 10. CDR3 size: 16 residues. The CDR3 protein is CASSTEGQGLYYGYTF. The CDR3 DNA is TGTGCCAGCAGTACTGAGGGACAGGGACTTTACTATGGCTACACCTTC.

The genes are TRBV19 and TRBJ2-3, with 14 bases fitting TRBD2. With 7 bases clipped from V and 8 bases from J, the junction kept 8 bases outside the gene matches. Per the germline V gene, CDR1 is LNHDA and CDR2 is SQIVND (reference sequence). This CDR3 has 15 amino acids. The CDR3 protein is CASTGTSGGRGTQYF. The CDR3, as DNA: TGTGCCAGTACCGGGACTAGCGGGGGTCGGGGTACGCAGTATTTT. The full variable domain, in which reference TRBV19 and TRBJ2-3 provide the parts outside the CDR3, is DGGITQSPKYLFRKEGQNVTLSCEQNLNHDAMYWYRQDPGQGLRLIYYSQIVNDFQKGDIAEGYSVSREKKESFPLTVTSAQKNPTAFYLCASTGTSGGRGTQYFGPGTRLTVL.